The clone carrying this T cell receptor (beta chain) was observed a few times. Regarding time point: blood at routine non-recurrence follow-up after resection. Unsorted whole RNA samples from tumor, nontumor lung or frozen PBMC were sequenced. The record originates from a study of spatial heterogeneity in lung cancer. Unique molecular identifiers tagged every individual TCR cDNA molecule. TCRdb recomputed calls from the 5' RACE reads with MiXCR, one row per CDR3 protein. The profile shows more than 95,000 distinct CDR3 sequences, 12% of them singletons. The TCR originated in a male donor with early-stage non-small cell lung cancer. Sequenced here: PBMCs, sampled at follow-up.

In DNA form, the CDR3 reads TGTGCCAGCTCGACGGCGAGTTTAAGCAATCAGCCCCAGCATTTT. Residues: CASSTASLSNQPQHF. The chain recombines TRBV3-1 with TRBJ1-5; no reliable D call. Germline V gene sequence: CDR1 LGHDT, CDR2 YNNKEL (reference sequence). Trimming shortened V by 8 bases and J by 1 base, and 15 bases separated the two germline ends. The CDR3 has 15 amino acids.